What follows describes a single TCR beta chain. Its recognized antigen is unknown. No base-level quality is on record; no much larger clone is a single base apart. TCR-beta CDR3 regions were amplified from genomic DNA by a two-step multiplex PCR, with the second step adding Illumina-compatible adaptors. TCR-beta immunosequencing was performed on an Illumina platform as a commercial immunoSEQ service. The study's own analysis went as follows. Repertoires were described by productive clonality and by Top 10 Clones, which is the percentage of T-cell templates coming from the ten most frequent sequences. Productive clonality had a range of 0 to 1, where 1 means a monoclonal population. Tumour-associated clones, identified using log10 scatter plots, were defined as sequences that made up at least 0.1% of tumour T-cell templates and were not found in the matched non-adjacent lung. Student's t-tests were used for two-group comparisons, ANOVA was used for stages, and linear regression was used for relationships, with analyses conducted in GraphPad Prism7 and R. In its TCRdb copy, this immuneACCESS table keeps in-frame sequences only and misses some clones. Where compared with another copy, unresolved V genes explain less than half of these, and the others have no known cause. V, J and clone size derive from that table, while D and trimming were established from the DNA sequence. This sample comprises about 5,900 clones, 70% to 90% of them detected only once. The ten top clones hold under 8.5% of the sample.

Normal lung samples came from the same patient and consisted of non-adjacent lung tissue collected as far from the tumour as possible, at a distance of at least 3 cm. From frozen aliquots of unsorted single-cell suspensions, genomic DNA was isolated using the QIAamp DNA kit. Tissues arrived within 2 hours after resection and were immediately processed into single-cell suspensions. Tissue was mechanically dissociated and enzymatically digested with DNase I, collagenase I and hyaluronidase for approximately 30 minutes at 37 °C, then filtered and RBC-lysed. The data belong to a study of immune cell composition in non-small cell lung cancer (dated by TCRdb to about 2017). The study in broad terms: Histologic subtype, mainly lung adenocarcinoma or squamous cell carcinoma, was assigned on the basis of H&E together with p63, CK5, Napsin A and TTF-1 immunohistochemistry. Four tumour specimens with TCR-beta data were of rare histological subtypes and were excluded from the subtype comparisons. Supplementary cohort #1 consisted of roughly 9 lung adenocarcinoma cases with paired tumour/lung TCR-beta sequencing and with TIL populations generated to assess tumour reactivity. Adaptive Biotechnologies TCR-beta sequencing was carried out on over 32 paired NSCLC tumour and non-adjacent lung specimens, as well as on approximately 26 tumour-only specimens.

Taken from cysteine to phenylalanine, the CDR3 has 17 residues. The sequence is cut down to CDR3 DNA, 51 bases in frame from base 1. Trimming at the junction amounts to 4 bases on V and 2 bases on J, and the germline ends lie 20 bases apart. The germline V gene sets CDR1 to MDHEN and CDR2 to SYDVKM. The investigation overall reported the following: The reactivity cohort included only roughly nine cases, and whether tumour-reactive clones share sequences with the dominant in vivo tumour-associated clones was not shown. Nearly half of NSCLC cases had tumour-associated clones >0.5%, with approximately 80% of squamous carcinomas showing such clones compared with more than 25% of adenocarcinomas. No significant correlation was found between smoking pack-years and tumour TCR-beta clonality. In more than 8 adenocarcinoma cases, a strong correlation was found between maximal tumour-associated clone frequency and TIL tumour reactivity, whereas no such correlation was found between overall clonality and TIL tumour reactivity.

Sequencing was carried out using non-adjacent lung tissue. Here the chain combines TRBV28 and TRBJ1-2, and perhaps TRBD1 as D gene, on 5 matching bases. This clonotype was obtained from a human donor with non-small cell lung cancer. The CDR3 protein sequence reads: CASSSSLAGYQNYGYTF. The DNA sequence reads TGTGCCAGCAGTTCCTCGCTGGCAGGGTACCAAAACTATGGCTACACCTTC.